A single T cell receptor (beta chain) is shown here with its context. At least ten counts were recorded for this clonotype. It has no known antigen specificity. Base qualities were left out, and no much larger clone turns up one base away. To synthesize cDNA, template-switch 5'RACE was performed with a primer carrying a 10-nucleotide random unique molecular identifier so that each TCR transcript was tagged. Over 180 million TCR-beta sequences, covering 15-18 subjects, were produced in each sequencing run. The RNeasy kit was used to extract total RNA. The KAPA Real-time Library Amplification kit was used to amplify TCR-beta VDJ regions with primers targeting the TCR constant region and the 5'RACE anchor. A first PCR added sample indexes and Illumina adaptors, and a second PCR then raised library yield. After Ampure bead purification, the TCR product of roughly 650 bp was size-selected on a 2% E-gel SizeSelection system. Before pooling, library quality was checked on a Bioanalyzer, concentration was measured with Qubit, and libraries were quantified with the Kapa Library Quantification kit. An Illumina HiSeq 2500 sequenced the libraries paired-end 2 x 150 bp. To increase sequence diversity, roughly 24-31% phiX was spiked into each library pool. In the original analysis: The UMI-based MiGEC pipeline processed quality-filtered reads and removed over 75% of raw TCR sequences during error correction. VDJ genes were aligned to IMGT germline references, and each clonotype was defined by a unique CDR3 amino acid sequence together with V-J genes. Clonal expansion, Shannon diversity and CDR3 relatedness were evaluated with VDJtools (CalcPairwiseDistances, ClusterSamples), while phylogenetic trees were built in CLCbio workbench. Clones with at least 8 unique UMIs were defined as expanded, with this threshold being based on coefficient-of-variation modelling across technical triplicates. TCRdb cleaned the public reads at Q25 with fastp, built clones with MiXCR and kept in-frame beta chains. Rows are combined by CDR3 protein, so each entry shows the most common genes and DNA. In this record, the V and J calls reflect TCRdb's handling and not the investigators' own analysis. A total of approximately 60,000 distinct CDR3 sequences appear in this sample, roughly 3.5% of them only once. The biggest ten clones account for about 3.1% of the sample.

The sample comes from a study of neurological immune-mediated disorders (dated by TCRdb to 2018 to 2020). About the study as a whole: Among the roughly 34 multiple sclerosis patients, relapsing-remitting MS was present in 31 and secondary progressive MS was present in 3. Using UMI-based sequencing, the study compared peripheral blood TCR-beta repertoires from patients with HTLV-I-associated myelopathy (HAM/TSP), patients with multiple sclerosis, and healthy controls. Of the 68 subjects in the cohort, around 15 were HAM/TSP patients, about 34 were multiple sclerosis patients, and 20 were healthy controls. The roughly 99 TCR-beta libraries covered PBMC samples along with longitudinal samples, technical triplicates, and paired sorted CD4+ and CD8+ T-cell subsets. The paper as a whole reports these results and caveats: No identical CDR3 amino acid sequences were shared among expanded clones across subjects, suggesting private TCR-beta repertoires in all groups. TCR clonal expansion was highest in HAM/TSP patients and lowest in MS patients, with MS patients falling below even healthy controls. Phylogenetic analysis grouped repertoires from 18 of 34 MS patients into a cluster of related CDR3 sequences, suggesting a possible repertoire-level signature. No association of the MS cluster with clinical or MRI features was observed, and the need for larger cohorts was stated by the authors.

Unsorted PBMC libraries were generated from 2 million PBMCs stored in RNAlater at -80 °C until RNA extraction. Multiple sclerosis patients were enrolled in a US clinical protocol evaluating disease progression by magnetic resonance imaging. PBMCs were separated from peripheral blood using Ficoll-Hypaque density gradient centrifugation and then cryopreserved in liquid nitrogen. The cysteine opens and the phenylalanine closes a CDR3 of 15 amino acids. CDR3 DNA only is kept here, 45 bases in frame from base 1. The trim is 8 bases for V and 3 bases for J, with a gap of 16 bases between the germline ends.

The rearranged segments are TRBV12-3 or TRBV12-4 and TRBJ1-4; a tentative D match to TRBD1 spans 6 bases. Sample: PBMCs. This sequence was found in a woman aged 30 to 39 with multiple sclerosis. The CDR3 is CASAAFRGPNEKLFF. Here is the DNA: TGTGCCAGCGCTGCCTTTCGGGGGCCTAATGAAAAACTGTTTTTT.